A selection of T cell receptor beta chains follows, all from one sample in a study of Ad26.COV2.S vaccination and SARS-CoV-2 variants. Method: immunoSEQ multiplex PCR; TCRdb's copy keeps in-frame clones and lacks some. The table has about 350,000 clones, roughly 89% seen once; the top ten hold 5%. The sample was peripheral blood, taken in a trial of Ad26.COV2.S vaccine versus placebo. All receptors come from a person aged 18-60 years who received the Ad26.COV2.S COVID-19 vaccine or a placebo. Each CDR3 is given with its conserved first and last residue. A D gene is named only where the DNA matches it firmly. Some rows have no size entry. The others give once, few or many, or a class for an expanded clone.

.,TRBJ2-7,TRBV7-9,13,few,TGTGCCAGCAGCGCACCGGGACACCACGAGCAGTACTTC,CASSAPGHHEQYF
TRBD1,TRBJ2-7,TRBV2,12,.,TGTGCCAGCCGGGACAGTGTCTACGAGCAGTACTTC,CASRDSVYEQYF
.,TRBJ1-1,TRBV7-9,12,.,TGTGCCAGCAGGTCAGAGAACACTGAAGCTTTCTTT,CASRSENTEAFF
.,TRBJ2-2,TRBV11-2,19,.,TGTGCCAGCAGCTTAAAGAACTGGGCTGCATCCTCTGAGAACGGGGAGCTGTTTTTT,CASSLKNWAASSENGELFF
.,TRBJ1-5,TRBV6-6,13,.,TGTGCCAGCAGTGCGTCTAGCAATCAGCCCCAGCATTTT,CASSASSNQPQHF
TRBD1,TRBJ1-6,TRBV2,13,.,TGTGCCAGCATGGGACAGGGAAATTCACCCCTCCACTTT,CASMGQGNSPLHF
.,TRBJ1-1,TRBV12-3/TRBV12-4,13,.,TGTGCCAGCAGGCCAACTCAAGGGGCTCAAGCTTTCTTT,CASRPTQGAQAFF
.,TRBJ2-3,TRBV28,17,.,TGTGCCAGCACCGACCCCCCTAACAGGGCGTTGGCAGATACGCAGTATTTT,CASTDPPNRALADTQYF
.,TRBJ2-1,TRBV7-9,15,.,TGTGCCAGCAGCTTAACGCCGAGCTCCTACAATGAGCAGTTCTTC,CASSLTPSSYNEQFF
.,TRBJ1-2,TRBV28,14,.,TGTGCCAGCACAGAGGCGCGAGGTTACTATGGCTACACCTTC,CASTEARGYYGYTF
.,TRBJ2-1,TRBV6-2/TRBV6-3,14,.,TGTGCCAGCAGTTATGGGGGCTCCTACAATGAGCAGTTCTTC,CASSYGGSYNEQFF
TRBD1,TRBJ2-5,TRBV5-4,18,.,TGTGCCAGCAGCACCCTCGCCGGGACAGGGGAATTTGTTGGGACCCAGTACTTC,CASSTLAGTGEFVGTQYF
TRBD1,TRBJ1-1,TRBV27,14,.,TGTGCCAGCAGTTTAGAGGGGGCAGCCACTGAAGCTTTCTTT,CASSLEGAATEAFF
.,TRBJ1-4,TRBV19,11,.,TGTGCCAGTAGTATTGGCCAGAAACTGTTTTTT,CASSIGQKLFF
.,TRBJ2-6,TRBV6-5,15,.,TGTGCCAGCAGTCGGGCCTCCTCTGGGGCCAACGTCCTGACTTTC,CASSRASSGANVLTF
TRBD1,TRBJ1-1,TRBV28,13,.,TGTGCCGTTACAGGGGACATGAACACTGAAGCTTTCTTT,CAVTGDMNTEAFF
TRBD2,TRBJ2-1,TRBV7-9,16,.,TGTGCCAGCAGCCCTGGGCTAGCGGGAGGGATCTGGGAGCAGTTCTTC,CASSPGLAGGIWEQFF
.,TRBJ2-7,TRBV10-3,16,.,TGTGCCATCAGTGAGGCGGGAGGCAGGGGGCGTCTCGAGCAGTACTTC,CAISEAGGRGRLEQYF
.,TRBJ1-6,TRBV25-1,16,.,TGTGCCAGCAGTACCCGCCGGCAGGGTTTTAATTCACCCCTCCACTTT,CASSTRRQGFNSPLHF
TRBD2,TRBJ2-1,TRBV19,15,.,TGTGCCAGTAGTAAAAGTAGCGGGATTTACAATGAGCAGTTCTTC,CASSKSSGIYNEQFF
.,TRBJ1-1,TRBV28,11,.,TGTGCCAGCAGTTTGGAAAGGGCGGCTTTCTTT,CASSLERAAFF
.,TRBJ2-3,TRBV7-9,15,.,TGTGCCAGCAGCATCGACGGGGGCCGAGCAGATACGCAGTATTTT,CASSIDGGRADTQYF
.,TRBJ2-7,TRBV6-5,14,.,TGTGCCAGCAGGGAGGTATCGAACTCCTACGAGCAGTACTTC,CASREVSNSYEQYF
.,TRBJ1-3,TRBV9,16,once,TGTGCCAGCAGCGTTGGGGGACACTACTCTGGAAACACCATATATTTT,CASSVGGHYSGNTIYF
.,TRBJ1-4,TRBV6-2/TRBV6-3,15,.,TGTGCCAGCAGCCAGGTGGCTTTTGAAGGTGAAAAACTGTTTTTT,CASSQVAFEGEKLFF
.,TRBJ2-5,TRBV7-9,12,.,TGTGCCAGCAGCTTAGAATGGGAGACCCAGTACTTC,CASSLEWETQYF
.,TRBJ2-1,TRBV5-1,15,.,TGCGCCAGCAGCGCGGGGCCATCCACCTACAATGAGCAGTTCTTC,CASSAGPSTYNEQFF
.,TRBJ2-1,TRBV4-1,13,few,TGCGCCAGCAGCCAATTAGGGGGTCGGGGGCAGTTCTTC,CASSQLGGRGQFF
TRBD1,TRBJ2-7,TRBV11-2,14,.,TGTGCCAGCAGCTTCGACAGGGGGGTTTACGAGCAGTACTTC,CASSFDRGVYEQYF
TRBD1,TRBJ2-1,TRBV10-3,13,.,TGTGCCATCAGTGAGGACAGGGACAATGAGCAGTTCTTC,CAISEDRDNEQFF
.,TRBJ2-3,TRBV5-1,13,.,TGCGCCAGCAGCGGCACACTCACAGATACGCAGTATTTT,CASSGTLTDTQYF
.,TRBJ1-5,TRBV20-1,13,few,TGCAGTGCTAGTAAGGAGGGCAATCAGCCCCAGCATTTT,CSASKEGNQPQHF
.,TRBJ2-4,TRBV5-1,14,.,TGCGCCAGCAGCCCGGGACGGGAAGGAGACATTCAGTACTTC,CASSPGREGDIQYF
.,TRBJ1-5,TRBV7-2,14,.,TGTGCCAGCAGCTTAGTAGGGATAAATCAGCCCCAGCATTTT,CASSLVGINQPQHF
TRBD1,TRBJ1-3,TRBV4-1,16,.,TGCGCCAGCAGCCACCCTACAGGGGACTCTGGAAACACCATATATTTT,CASSHPTGDSGNTIYF
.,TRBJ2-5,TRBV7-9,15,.,TGTGCCAGCAGCTCCCAGACAACGGCCGGAGAGACCCAGTACTTC,CASSSQTTAGETQYF
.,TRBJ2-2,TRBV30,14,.,TGTGCTAGCCGGCGATCTACGAACACCGGGGAGCTGTTTTTT,CASRRSTNTGELFF
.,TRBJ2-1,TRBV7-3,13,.,TGTGCCAGCAGCCCAGTAGTGGGAGGCGAGCAGTTCTTC,CASSPVVGGEQFF
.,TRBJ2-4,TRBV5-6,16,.,TGTGCCAGCAGCGGGGTAGGGTCGAATGCCAAAAACATTCAGTACTTC,CASSGVGSNAKNIQYF